This T cell receptor beta chain comes out of a study of blood T cell repertoires in COVID-19. On the study more broadly: Researchers got acute and convalescent COVID-19 samples from the United States, Italy and Spain. PBMCs, B-cell-depleted T cells, or T cells were the source of the cDNA or gDNA that made up the material.

This clone turned up a few times. The V gene's germline CDR1 is SGDLS and CDR2 YYNGEE. Trimming removed 2 bases from V and 5 bases from J; junction bases left unmatched: 7. There are 16 residues in the CDR3. As handled by the study authors: Scientists estimated how many nucleated cells there were by amplifying reference gene primers. This table comes from immunoSEQ multiplex PCR, and its TCRdb copy is limited to in-frame clones, with some not included. V and J calls and clone size are as listed in that table; D and trimming were resolved from the DNA. The sample carries 60,000 or so clones, 76% recorded once.

This TCR was recovered from a woman aged 50 to 60 with active or convalescent COVID-19. V usage is TRBV9 and J usage is TRBJ1-6; 7 positions agree with TRBD1. The sequenced sample consisted of peripheral blood. The DNA of the CDR3 is TGTGCCAGCAGCGTGTCACAGGGGTCTGATAATTCACCCCTCCACTTT. This translates into CASSVSQGSDNSPLHF.